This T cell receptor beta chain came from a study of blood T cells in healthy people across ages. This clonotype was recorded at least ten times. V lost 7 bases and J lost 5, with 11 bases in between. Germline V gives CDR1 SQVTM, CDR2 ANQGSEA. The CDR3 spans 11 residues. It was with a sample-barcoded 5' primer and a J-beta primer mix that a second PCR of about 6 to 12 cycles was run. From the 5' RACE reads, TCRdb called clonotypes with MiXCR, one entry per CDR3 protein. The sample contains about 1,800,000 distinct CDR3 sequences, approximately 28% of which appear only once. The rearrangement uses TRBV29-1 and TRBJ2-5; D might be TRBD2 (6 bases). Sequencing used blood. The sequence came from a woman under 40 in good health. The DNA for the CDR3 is TGCAGCGGCGGGATCGGGGAGACCCAGTACTTC. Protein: CSGGIGETQYF.